This record concerns one T cell receptor beta chain sequence. As yet, its antigen is unknown. V lost 5 bases, J lost 4 bases, and 13 bases stayed unmatched. The CDR3 has 18 amino acids. Germline lookup yields CDR1 MDHEN and CDR2 SYDVKM. Each and every patient relapsed after autologous stem cell transplantation, and patients got differing brentuximab vedotin exposure. Magnetic depletion of unwanted cells isolated CD4+ T cells from thawed PBMCs. The record originates from a study of PD-1 blockade in classical Hodgkin lymphoma. Overall study findings and caveats: Newly diagnosed patients were reported to start with lower TCR diversity than healthy donors.

Profiling relied on immunoSEQ multiplex PCR, and the TCRdb table lists in-frame clones only, not all of them. Counted here are approximately 8,300 clones, around 77% occurring once; the ten biggest clones make up approximately 7%. The chain is built from TRBV28 and TRBJ2-1, with 11 bases aligning to TRBD2. The clonotype comes from a human donor with classical Hodgkin lymphoma. The starting material was CD4+ T cells from blood, obtained at baseline. This chain's CDR3 is CASSRPGLAANIYNEQFF. CDR3 DNA: TGTGCCAGCAGTCGCCCGGGACTAGCGGCAAACATTTACAATGAGCAGTTCTTC.